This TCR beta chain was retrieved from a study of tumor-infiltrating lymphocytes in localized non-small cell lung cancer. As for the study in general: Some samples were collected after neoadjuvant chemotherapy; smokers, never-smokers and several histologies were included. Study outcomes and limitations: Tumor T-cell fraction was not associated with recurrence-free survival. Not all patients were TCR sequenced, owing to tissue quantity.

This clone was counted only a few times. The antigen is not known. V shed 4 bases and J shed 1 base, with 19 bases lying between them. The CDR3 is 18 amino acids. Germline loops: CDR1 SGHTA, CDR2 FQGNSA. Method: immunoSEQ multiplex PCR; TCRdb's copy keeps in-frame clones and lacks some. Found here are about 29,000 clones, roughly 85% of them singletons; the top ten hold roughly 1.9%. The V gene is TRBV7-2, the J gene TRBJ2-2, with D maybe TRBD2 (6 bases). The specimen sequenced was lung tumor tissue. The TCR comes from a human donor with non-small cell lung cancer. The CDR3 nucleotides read TGTGCCAGCAGCTCCCCCGGAGGGGTACGTTTGAACACCGGGGAGCTGTTTTTT. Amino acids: CASSSPGGVRLNTGELFF.